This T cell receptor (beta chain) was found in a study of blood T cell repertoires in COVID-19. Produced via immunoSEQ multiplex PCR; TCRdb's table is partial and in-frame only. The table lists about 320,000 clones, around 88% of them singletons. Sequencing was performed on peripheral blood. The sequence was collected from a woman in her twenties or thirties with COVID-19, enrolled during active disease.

This CDR3 is CASSVEGTPNSPLHF. The CDR3 bases are TGTGCCAGCAGCGTAGAAGGGACTCCAAATTCACCCCTCCACTTT. The chain recombines TRBV9 with TRBJ1-6; maybe TRBD1 (5 bases). The CDR3 is 15 amino acids. Germline CDR1 SGDLS, CDR2 YYNGEE. The V end was cut by 0 bases, the J end by 7 bases, with 11 bases between.